A selection of T cell receptor beta chains follows, all from one sample in a study of T cells in Graves' hyperthyroidism and ophthalmopathy. A single record per CDR3 protein comes from TCRdb applying MiXCR to the multiplex PCR reads. The sample records around 300,000 distinct CDR3 sequences, 20% to 25% being singletons. Sequencing was carried out using blood. The source of these receptors is a man between 25 and 39 years old with Graves' ophthalmopathy. Both conserved end residues are part of each CDR3. The order of the fields is clone size, J gene, D gene, V gene, CDR3 DNA, CDR3 protein. D genes are given only for firm matches. The size field is filled for only some rows; it gives once, few, many or a size class.

few | TRBJ1-1 | TRBD1 | TRBV5-1 | TGCGCCAGCAGCCAAGACAGGGAAGGGACTGAAGCTTTCTTT | CASSQDREGTEAFF
NA | TRBJ2-1 | TRBD2 | TRBV18 | TGTGCCGGCTCACCAAGCGGACTAGCCAACAATGAGCAGTTCTTC | CAGSPSGLANNEQFF
few | TRBJ1-3 | NA | TRBV29-1 | TGCAGCGTTGGGGACCGGAGGAGCTCTGGAAACACCATATATTTT | CSVGDRRSSGNTIYF
NA | TRBJ1-2 | NA | TRBV7-2 | TGTGCCAGCAGCTTTCCACTCTCTAACTATGGCTACACCTTC | CASSFPLSNYGYTF
few | TRBJ1-2 | NA | TRBV6-1 | TGTGCCAGCAGTGTTGAGGGAACAGGGAACTATGGCTACACCTTC | CASSVEGTGNYGYTF
few | TRBJ1-5 | NA | TRBV7-8 | TGTGCCAGCAGCCCCCGGGGGTTTTCTAGGGACCAGCCCCAGCATTTT | CASSPRGFSRDQPQHF
once | TRBJ1-1 | NA | TRBV4-1 | TGCGCCAGCAGCCAAGCGCCGGCTGCCGCGTTCTTT | CASSQAPAAAFF
many | TRBJ1-1 | TRBD1 | TRBV29-1 | TGCAGCGTTGATGAGGGGGCGTACACTGAAGCTTTCTTT | CSVDEGAYTEAFF
many | TRBJ1-5 | NA | TRBV12-3/TRBV12-4 | TGTGCCAGCAGCCGATCGACAGGTCATCAGCCCCAGCATTTT | CASSRSTGHQPQHF
NA | TRBJ1-5 | NA | TRBV28 | TGTGCCAGCACCCAGACCGATCAGCCCCAGCATTTT | CASTQTDQPQHF
NA | TRBJ1-5 | TRBD1 | TRBV6-9 | TGTGCCAGCAGTTATTTGGAACCGGGACAGGGAAATCAGCCCCAGCATTTT | CASSYLEPGQGNQPQHF
NA | TRBJ2-3 | TRBD2 | TRBV19 | TGTGCCAGTAGCAGCGGACTAGGGCTACCGGATACGCAGTATTTT | CASSSGLGLPDTQYF
many | TRBJ1-6 | NA | TRBV6-1 | TGTGCCAGCAGAGCAAAACCGGGACTTGTTTATAATTCACCCCTCCACTTT | CASRAKPGLVYNSPLHF
many | TRBJ2-7 | TRBD2 | TRBV3-1 | TGTGCCAGCAGCCAAGGGGTAGCGGGATTTGAGCAGTACTTC | CASSQGVAGFEQYF
NA | TRBJ2-1 | TRBD2 | TRBV20-1 | TGCAGTGCGTCTACTAGCGGGGGAAAGTACAATGAGCAGTTCTTC | CSASTSGGKYNEQFF
NA | TRBJ2-2 | NA | TRBV5-1 | TGCGCCAGCACCGGCACCTTCGGGGAGCTGTTTTTT | CASTGTFGELFF
few | TRBJ2-2 | TRBD1 | TRBV2 | TGTGCCAGCAGTGGCTTAGGGACAGTCCCCGGGGAGCTGTTTTTT | CASSGLGTVPGELFF
NA | TRBJ2-2 | TRBD2 | TRBV3-1 | TGTGCCAGCAGCCACCGGCTAGCGGGAGTTAGGGCCGGGGAGCTGTTTTTT | CASSHRLAGVRAGELFF
NA | TRBJ1-4 | TRBD1 | TRBV5-1 | TGCGCCAGCAGCCAGGGGGGGGGACATCCTAATGAAAAACTGTTTTTT | CASSQGGGHPNEKLFF
NA | TRBJ2-3 | NA | TRBV4-2 | TGTGCCAGCAGCCAAGCGGATTCTTCGGCGCAGTATTTT | CASSQADSSAQYF
few | TRBJ2-1 | TRBD2 | TRBV12-3/TRBV12-4 | TGTGCCAGCAGCCCCTGGGGTAGCGGGAGCTCCTACAATGAGCAGTTCTTC | CASSPWGSGSSYNEQFF
few | TRBJ1-2 | NA | TRBV20-1 | TGCAGTGCTGGGCCTTTAACGGCGTATGGCTACACCTTC | CSAGPLTAYGYTF
few | TRBJ2-7 | NA | TRBV29-1 | TGCAGCGTTACTGTAGGGCGTCGGACCTACGAGCAGTACTTC | CSVTVGRRTYEQYF
few | TRBJ1-5 | TRBD1 | TRBV24-1 | TGTGCCACACTTAGTGACAAAGCGGGACAGGGGAAACAGCCCCAGCATTTT | CATLSDKAGQGKQPQHF
few | TRBJ2-7 | TRBD2 | TRBV30 | TGTGCCTGGACAAGCGGGAGTCGGTACGAGCAGTACTTC | CAWTSGSRYEQYF
NA | TRBJ2-7 | TRBD1 | TRBV3-1 | TGTGCCAGCAGCCAAGATCGAGGACAGGGTCGGTTCGAGCAGTACTTC | CASSQDRGQGRFEQYF
few | TRBJ1-6 | NA | TRBV27 | TGTGCCAGCAGAAAGACAGGCGATAATTCACCCCTCCACTTT | CASRKTGDNSPLHF
NA | TRBJ1-1 | NA | TRBV28 | TGTGCCAGCAGTTCCGCCGCGACAGCGAACACTGAAGCTTTCTTT | CASSSAATANTEAFF
few | TRBJ1-2 | NA | TRBV6-6 | TGTGCCAGCAGTTACTCCATGGGCGGCTACACCTTC | CASSYSMGGYTF
NA | TRBJ2-3 | TRBD2 | TRBV28 | TGTGCCAGCAGTCCCCGGACTAGCGGGGATTGGGATACGCAGTATTTT | CASSPRTSGDWDTQYF